The sample holds a few counts of the clone carrying this T cell receptor (beta chain). The antigen is undetermined. TCRdb's table, derived via immunoSEQ multiplex PCR, lists solely in-frame clones and lacks some. The table has 300,000 to 400,000 clones, around 72% seen once. The data were taken from a study of shared clonotypes between healthy human individuals. Study-wide points: Collection of samples was limited to blood; tissue repertoires likely differ.

This receptor was identified in a man aged 25-45 years in good health. The specimen sequenced was memory CD4+ T cells sorted from blood. Noted subset: CD45RA-negative fraction.

The CDR3 sequence is CASSQSTEGQPQHF. The CDR3 DNA sequence: TGTGCCAGCAGCCAATCGACAGAGGGTCAGCCCCAGCATTTT. The V call is TRBV14, the J call TRBJ1-5; a weak D match, TRBD1 (5 bases). Germline CDR1 is SGHDN and CDR2 is FVKESK. Trimming took off 2 bases at V and 6 bases at J, with 11 bases between the two ends. There are 14 residues in the CDR3.